This TCR beta chain was found in a study of control samples from healthy donors and cancer patients. Clones were sequenced by immunoSEQ multiplex PCR, and TCRdb holds only the in-frame ones, with some missing. The sample lists about 100,000 clones, roughly 90% occurring once. The TCR sequence derives from a human donor in good health. The donor label of this sample is uncertain. The sequenced material came from blood.

The CDR3 protein is CAIPLLWTGMIMNTEAFF. The CDR3 DNA sequence: TGTGCCATTCCCCTACTATGGACAGGGATGATCATGAACACTGAAGCTTTCTTT. The chain combines TRBV21-1 with TRBJ1-1; TRBD1 is the table's D call, not checked against the DNA. TRBV21-1 is flagged as a pseudogene. The length of the CDR3 is 18 residues.